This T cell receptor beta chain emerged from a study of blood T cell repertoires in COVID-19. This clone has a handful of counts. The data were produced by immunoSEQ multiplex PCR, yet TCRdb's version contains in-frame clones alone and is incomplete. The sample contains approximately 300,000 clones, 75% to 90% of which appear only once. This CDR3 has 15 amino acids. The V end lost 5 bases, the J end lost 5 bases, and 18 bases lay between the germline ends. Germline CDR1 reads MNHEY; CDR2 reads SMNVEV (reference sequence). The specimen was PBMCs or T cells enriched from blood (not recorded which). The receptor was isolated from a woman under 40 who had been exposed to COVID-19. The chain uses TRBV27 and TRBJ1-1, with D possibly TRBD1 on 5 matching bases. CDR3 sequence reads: CASSKHAGWETEAFF. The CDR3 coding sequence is TGTGCCAGCAGTAAACACGCAGGGTGGGAAACTGAAGCTTTCTTT.